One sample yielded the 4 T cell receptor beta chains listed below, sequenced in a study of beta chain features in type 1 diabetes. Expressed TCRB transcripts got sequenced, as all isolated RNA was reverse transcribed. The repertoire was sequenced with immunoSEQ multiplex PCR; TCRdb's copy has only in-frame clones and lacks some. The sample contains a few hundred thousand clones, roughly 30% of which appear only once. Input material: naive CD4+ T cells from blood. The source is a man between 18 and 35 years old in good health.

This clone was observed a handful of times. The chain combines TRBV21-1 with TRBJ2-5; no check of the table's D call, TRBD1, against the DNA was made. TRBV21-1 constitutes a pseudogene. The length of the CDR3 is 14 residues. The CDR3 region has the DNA TGTGCCAGCAGCAAAGACGTGACAGAAGAGACCCAGTACTTC. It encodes CASSKDVTEETQYF.

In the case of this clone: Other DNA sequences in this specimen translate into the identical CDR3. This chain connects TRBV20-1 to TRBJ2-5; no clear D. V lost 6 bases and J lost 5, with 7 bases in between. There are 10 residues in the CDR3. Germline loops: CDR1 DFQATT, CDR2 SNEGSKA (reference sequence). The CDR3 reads CSAPRETQYF. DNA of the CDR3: TGCAGTGCCCCCAGGGAGACCCAGTACTTC.

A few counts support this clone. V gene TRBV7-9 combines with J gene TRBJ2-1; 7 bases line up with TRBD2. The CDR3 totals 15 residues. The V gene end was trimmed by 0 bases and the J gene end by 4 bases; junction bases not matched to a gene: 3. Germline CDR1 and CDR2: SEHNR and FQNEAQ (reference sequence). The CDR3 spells CASSLAGTTYNEQFF. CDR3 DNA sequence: TGTGCCAGCAGCTTAGCGGGGACTACGTACAATGAGCAGTTCTTC.

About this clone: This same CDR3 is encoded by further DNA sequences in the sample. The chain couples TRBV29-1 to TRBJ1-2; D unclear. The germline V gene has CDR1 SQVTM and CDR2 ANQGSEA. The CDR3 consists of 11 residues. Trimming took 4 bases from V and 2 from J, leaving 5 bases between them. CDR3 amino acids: CSVAGNYGYTF. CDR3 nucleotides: TGCAGCGTTGCCGGGAACTATGGCTACACCTTC.